What follows are 20 T cell receptor beta chains derived from one specimen sequenced in a study of blood T cell repertoires in COVID-19. The assay was immunoSEQ multiplex PCR, and TCRdb's table has in-frame clones only and misses some. Seen here are under 250,000 clones, over 70% observed once, and the top ten hold approximately 7.2%. The sample was peripheral blood. The receptors derive from a woman between 70 and 85 years old with acute or convalescent COVID-19.

V and J are TRBV19 and TRBJ1-3, with unresolved D. V lost 9 bases to trimming and J lost 7 bases, with 19 bases between them. The CDR3 length is 14 residues. The germline gives CDR1 LNHDA, CDR2 SQIVND (reference sequence). The CDR3 is CASASREERNTIYF. CDR3 nucleotide sequence: TGTGCCAGCGCGAGCCGTGAGGAGAGGAACACCATATATTTT.

In this sample, this clone turned up a few times. The chain carries TRBV19 and TRBJ2-5, with D perhaps TRBD1 (6 bases). The CDR3 is made up of 14 amino acids. Deletions cut 3 bases from V and 6 bases from J, with 14 bases between. The germline V gene has CDR1 LNHDA and CDR2 SQIVND (reference sequence). The DNA for the CDR3 is TGTGCCAGTAGTATCGGTCCAGGGGAAAAGACCCAGTACTTC. Protein sequence: CASSIGPGEKTQYF.

The CDR3 sequence is CASSETGGPETQYF. CDR3 DNA sequence: TGTGCCAGCAGCGAGACGGGGGGGCCGGAGACCCAGTACTTC. The V gene is TRBV9, the J gene TRBJ2-5, with 8 bases identical to TRBD2. CDR1 is SGDLS and CDR2 is YYNGEE in the germline V gene. The junction had 6 bases not matched to a gene; V was cut back by 3 bases and J by 5 bases. The CDR3 extends over 14 amino acids.

The chain has TRBV7-6 and TRBJ2-2; 8 positions agree with TRBD2. The ends lost 0 bases at V and 4 bases at J; junction bases unmatched: 16. From germline, CDR1 is SGHVS and CDR2 FNYEAQ. The CDR3 covers 20 residues. This chain's CDR3 is CASSLALSSGGLGGTGELFF. For the CDR3, the DNA is TGTGCCAGCAGCTTAGCGCTCTCCTCGGGGGGACTAGGCGGCACCGGGGAGCTGTTTTTT.

The chain joins TRBV6-5 to TRBJ2-3; 7 nucleotides match TRBD2. The germline V gene has CDR1 MNHEY and CDR2 SVGAGI. The junction had 5 bases not matched to a gene; V was cut back by 4 bases and J by 1 base. The CDR3 is made up of 15 amino acids. The CDR3 bases are TGTGCCAGCAGTTCCGGGGGGTCGGGCACAGATACGCAGTATTTT. It codes for CASSSGGSGTDTQYF.

The gene calls are TRBV10-3 and TRBJ2-2, with a possible D match to TRBD2 (7 bases). The CDR3 extends over 13 amino acids. CDR1 is ENHRY and CDR2 is SYGVKD in the germline V gene. Trimming pared 8 bases from V and 5 bases from J, leaving 12 bases between. This chain's CDR3 is CAIAGEGTGELFF. In DNA form, the CDR3 reads TGTGCCATCGCAGGGGAGGGGACCGGGGAGCTGTTTTTT.

This chain links TRBV12-3 or TRBV12-4 with TRBJ2-5; TRBD1 agrees at 9 bases. The junction had 7 bases not matched to a gene; V was cut back by 3 bases and J by 14 bases. The CDR3 length is 12 residues. The CDR3 reads CASSLGRDRVYF. The CDR3 nucleotides are TGTGCCAGCAGTTTGGGGAGGGACAGGGTATACTTC.

This clone was recorded once. This chain connects TRBV5-1 to TRBJ2-1; 9 nucleotides match TRBD2. Germline values: CDR1 SGHRS, CDR2 YFSETQ. The CDR3 contains 16 residues. The ends lost 1 base at V and 5 bases at J; junction bases unmatched: 7. CDR3 DNA: TGCGCCAGCAGCTTGACCGGGACTAGCCAGGACAATGAGCAGTTCTTC. Amino acids: CASSLTGTSQDNEQFF. The full variable domain, in which reference TRBV5-1 and TRBJ2-1 provide the parts outside the CDR3, is KAGVTQTPRYLIKTRGQQVTLSCSPISGHRSVSWYQQTPGQGLQFLFEYFSETQRNKGNFPGRFSGRQFSNSRSEMNVSTLELGDSALYLCASSLTGTSQDNEQFFGPGTRLTVL.

The gene calls are TRBV7-9 and TRBJ2-5; D is perhaps TRBD2 (5 bases). The CDR3 spans 15 residues. V shed 2 bases and J shed 0 bases, with 10 bases lying between them. Germline CDR1 reads SEHNR; CDR2 reads FQNEAQ (reference sequence). Here the CDR3 reads CASSLYLANQETQYF. The CDR3 DNA is TGTGCCAGCAGCTTATACCTAGCTAACCAAGAGACCCAGTACTTC.

The chain links TRBV3-1 (or the pseudogene TRBV3-2) to TRBJ2-1; the match to TRBD2 covers 11 bases. CDR3 length equals 16 residues. J gave up 9 bases and V 4 bases, and 11 bases lay outside the gene matches. Germline V CDR1 and CDR2: LGHDT, YNNKEL (reference sequence). CDR3 DNA sequence: TGTGCCAGCAGCCCCCGACTAGCGGGGTTCTCACGTGAGCAGTTCTTC. This gives the protein CASSPRLAGFSREQFF.

The V gene is TRBV6-5, the J gene TRBJ1-2; D possibly corresponds to TRBD1 (5 bases). Germline assignment: CDR1 MNHEY and CDR2 SVGAGI. The CDR3 length is 13 residues. Deletions cut 4 bases from V and 2 bases from J, with 8 bases between. CDR3 residues: CASSWAGNYGYTF. CDR3 in DNA: TGTGCCAGCAGTTGGGCAGGGAACTATGGCTACACCTTC.

The chain uses TRBV7-9 and TRBJ2-5; 10 bases agree with TRBD1. Germline loops: CDR1 SEHNR, CDR2 FQNEAQ (reference sequence). The CDR3 consists of 16 residues. Trimming at V came to 2 bases and at J to 3 bases, leaving 6 bases not matched to a gene. The CDR3 coding sequence is TGTGCCAGCAGCTTATACGCCGGGACAGGGGAAGAGACCCAGTACTTC. It encodes CASSLYAGTGEETQYF.

V usage is TRBV6-1 and J usage is TRBJ2-1; 10 bases are shared with TRBD1. Unmatched junction bases numbered 14, after V lost 2 bases and J lost 4 bases. Per germline, CDR1 MNHNS and CDR2 SASEGT. This CDR3 has 19 amino acids. The CDR3 sequence: CASSEKSWLPGQGYNEQFF. The CDR3 bases are TGTGCCAGCAGTGAAAAGTCCTGGCTACCGGGACAGGGGTACAATGAGCAGTTCTTC.

This chain uses TRBV11-3 with TRBJ2-5; D not resolved. The CDR3 sequence is 12 residues long. With 2 bases removed from V and 4 bases from J, the gap between germline ends came to 5 bases. CDR1 is SGHNT and CDR2 is YENEEA in the germline V gene. Written as DNA, the CDR3 is TGTGCCAGCAGCTTATCCGGAGAGACCCAGTACTTC. It encodes CASSLSGETQYF.

The chain links TRBV10-2 to TRBJ2-2; 11 bases line up with TRBD2. Germline loops: CDR1 WSHSY, CDR2 SAAADI. Germline trimming cut 11 bases from V and 3 bases from J; bases unmatched to any gene: 5. The CDR3 contains 14 residues. The CDR3 is CAGASGGYTGELFF. CDR3 DNA sequence: TGCGCCGGGGCTAGCGGGGGGTACACCGGGGAGCTGTTTTTT.

This clone qualifies as medium-sized. The chain joins TRBV6-4 to TRBJ2-3; 13 nucleotides line up with TRBD2. Per germline, CDR1 MRHNA and CDR2 SNTAGT. CDR3 size: 15 residues. Germline trimming cut 6 bases from V and 4 bases from J; bases unmatched to any gene: 4. As DNA, the CDR3 is TGTGCCAGCAGACTGACTAGCGGGGGGTCAGATACGCAGTATTTT. Protein sequence: CASRLTSGGSDTQYF.

This clone was seen more than once but under ten times. The rearrangement joins TRBV24-1 to TRBJ1-2, with 7 bases identical to TRBD1. V dropped 1 base and J dropped 3; count of bases not matched to a gene: 7. The germline V gene has CDR1 KGHDR and CDR2 SFDVKD. CDR3 size: 16 residues. The chain's CDR3 is CATSDLSRGLDYGYTF. The DNA of the CDR3 is TGTGCCACCAGTGATTTATCGAGGGGGCTCGACTATGGCTACACCTTC.

The sample holds one count of this clone. The genes are TRBV6-5 and TRBJ1-6; 9 bases fit TRBD1. The CDR3 is made up of 16 amino acids. J gave up 6 bases and V 2 bases, and 5 bases lay outside the gene matches. Germline CDR1 MNHEY, CDR2 SVGAGI. CDR3 DNA: TGTGCCAGCAGTTACGGGACAGGGAACGGTAATTCACCCCTCCACTTT. It codes for CASSYGTGNGNSPLHF.

V is TRBV23-1 and J is TRBJ1-6; D might be TRBD1 (5 bases). TRBV23-1 is filed as an ORF, its function uncertain. The CDR3 is 17 amino acids. V was shortened by 2 bases and J by 2 bases, with 13 bases between the two germline ends. CDR3 amino acids: CASSQQGLKTYNSPLHF. CDR3 nucleotides: TGCGCCAGCAGTCAACAGGGTTTAAAAACCTATAATTCACCCCTCCACTTT.

The rearrangement uses TRBV12-3 or TRBV12-4 and TRBJ1-1; D ambiguous. The germline V and J ends were trimmed by 7 bases and 3 bases, with 9 bases remaining between them. The CDR3 sequence is 12 residues long. CDR3 protein: CASKADYTEAFF. In DNA, the CDR3 is TGTGCCAGCAAGGCAGACTACACTGAAGCTTTCTTT.